The present T cell receptor beta chain was sequenced within a study of human T cells and chemical hapten exposure. Study-level information: Patch tests put 0.01% DPC on the upper back, read at 6 days. Small discrepancies in pooled library volume mainly accounted for the varying TCR yields per sample.

Germline loops: CDR1 SGHTA, CDR2 FQGTGA. The CDR3 is made up of 16 amino acids. V lost 2 bases and J lost 0, with 12 bases in between. As handled by the study authors: Counts of TCRs in each sample centred on a median of approximately 96,000 and extended from around 24,000 to 710,000. From the RACE reads, TCRdb called clonotypes with MiXCR, one entry per CDR3 protein. TCRdb, not the original authors, processed these V and J calls. The profile shows approximately 340,000 distinct CDR3 sequences, under 8% of them singletons. Specified time point: patch test 1, 2 weeks after DPC sensitization. The sample's treatment: therapeutic diphenylcyclopropenone sensitization with weekly scalp DPC. This clonotype was counted between two and nine times.

The sequence came from a woman under 30 with alopecia areata. Some clones in this sample may be carry-over from other donors' samples. This chain uses TRBV7-3 with TRBJ2-3, with D possibly matching TRBD1 (5 bases). Sequencing was performed on whole blood, taken in connection with sensitization to the hapten diphenylcyclopropenone (DPC). The CDR3 region is CASSLQGPPSTDTQYF. CDR3 in DNA: TGTGCCAGCAGCTTACAGGGTCCACCTAGCACAGATACGCAGTATTTT.